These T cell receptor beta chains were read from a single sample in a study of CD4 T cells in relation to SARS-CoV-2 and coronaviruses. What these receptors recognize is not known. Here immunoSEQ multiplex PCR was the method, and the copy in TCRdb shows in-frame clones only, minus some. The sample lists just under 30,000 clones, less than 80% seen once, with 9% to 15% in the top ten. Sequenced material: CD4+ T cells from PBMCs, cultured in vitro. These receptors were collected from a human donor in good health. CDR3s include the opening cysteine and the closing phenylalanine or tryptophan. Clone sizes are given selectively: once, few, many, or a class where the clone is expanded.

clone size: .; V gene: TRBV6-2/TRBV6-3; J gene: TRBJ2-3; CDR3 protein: CASSPRGREGAYATDTQYF
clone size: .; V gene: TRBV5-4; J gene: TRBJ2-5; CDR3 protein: CASNFAGTSGKLETQYF
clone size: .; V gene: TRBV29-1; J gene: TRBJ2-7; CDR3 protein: CSATDYDGAFEQYF
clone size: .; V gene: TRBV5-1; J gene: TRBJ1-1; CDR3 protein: CASSLGGTNTEAFF
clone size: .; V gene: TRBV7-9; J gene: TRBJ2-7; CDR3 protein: CASSLVWSYEQYF
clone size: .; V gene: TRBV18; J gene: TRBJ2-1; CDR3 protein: CASSPPQTPLLNEQFF
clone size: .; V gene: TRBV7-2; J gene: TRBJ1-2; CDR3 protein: CASSSEFTGVPNYGYTF
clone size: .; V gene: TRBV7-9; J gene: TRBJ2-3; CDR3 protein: CASSLVGRTSGHQLDTQYF
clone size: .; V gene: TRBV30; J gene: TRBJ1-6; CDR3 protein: CAWKTGTGYNSPLHF
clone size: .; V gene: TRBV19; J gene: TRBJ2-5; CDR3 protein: CASSSLPPDRRTSGGRRETQYF
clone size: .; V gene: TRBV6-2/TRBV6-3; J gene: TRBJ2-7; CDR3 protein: CASSFGQGNYEQYF
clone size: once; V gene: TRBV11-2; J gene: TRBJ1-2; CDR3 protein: CASSSLEWGRGYGYTF
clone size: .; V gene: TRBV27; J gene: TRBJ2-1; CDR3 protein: CASSLASGNNEQFF
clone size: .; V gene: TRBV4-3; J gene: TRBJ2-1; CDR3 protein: CASSQDWAGAYNEQFF
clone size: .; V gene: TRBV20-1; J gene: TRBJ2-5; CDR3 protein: CSASTSGTQYF
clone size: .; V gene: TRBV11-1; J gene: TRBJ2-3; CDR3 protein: CASSSSGRSGDTQYF
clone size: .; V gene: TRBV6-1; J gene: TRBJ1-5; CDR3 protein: CASSESGVGQPQHF
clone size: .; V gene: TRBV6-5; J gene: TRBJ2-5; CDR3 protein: CASKSPSRGDETQYF
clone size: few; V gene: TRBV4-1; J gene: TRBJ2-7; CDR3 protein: CASSPFEPGDYEQYF
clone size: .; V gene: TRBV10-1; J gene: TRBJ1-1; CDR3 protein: CASTEDREENTEAFF
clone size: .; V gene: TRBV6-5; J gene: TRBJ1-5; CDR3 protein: CASSYDSNQPQHF
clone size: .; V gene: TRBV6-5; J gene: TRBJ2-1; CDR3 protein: CASREDGSGGYEQFF
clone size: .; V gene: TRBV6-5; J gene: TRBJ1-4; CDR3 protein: CASSYYQGRGEKLFF
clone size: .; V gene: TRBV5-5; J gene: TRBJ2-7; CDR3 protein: CASSLLTSGPYEQYF
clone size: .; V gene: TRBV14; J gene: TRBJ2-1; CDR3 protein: CASSQHAGNNEQFF
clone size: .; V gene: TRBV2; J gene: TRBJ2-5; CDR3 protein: CASTLHGKETQYF
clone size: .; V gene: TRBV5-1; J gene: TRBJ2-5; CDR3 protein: CATNRGEGPQETQYF
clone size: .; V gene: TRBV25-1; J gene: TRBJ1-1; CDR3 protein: CASSESTGANTEAFF
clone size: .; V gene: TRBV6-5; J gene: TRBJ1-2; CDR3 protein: CASSTGTGGYGYTF
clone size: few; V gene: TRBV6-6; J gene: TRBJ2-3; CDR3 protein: CASSLDTQYF
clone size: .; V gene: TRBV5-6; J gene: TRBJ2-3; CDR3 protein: CASSKDAGFGTDTQYF
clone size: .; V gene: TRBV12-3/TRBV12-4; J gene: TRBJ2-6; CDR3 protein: CASSSRQGEVLTF
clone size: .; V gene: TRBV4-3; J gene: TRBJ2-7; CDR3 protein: CAPLSGRYKDEQYF
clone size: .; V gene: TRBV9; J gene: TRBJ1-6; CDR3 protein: CASSETTGGLSPLHF
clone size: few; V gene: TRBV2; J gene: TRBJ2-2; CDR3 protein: CASSRDSYGTGELFF
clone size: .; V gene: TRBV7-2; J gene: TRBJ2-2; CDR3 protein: CASSLAVANTGELFF
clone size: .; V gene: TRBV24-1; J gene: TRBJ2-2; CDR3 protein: CATSETGQENTGELFF
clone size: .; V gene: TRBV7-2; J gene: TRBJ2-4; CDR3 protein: CASSRGLGADIQYF
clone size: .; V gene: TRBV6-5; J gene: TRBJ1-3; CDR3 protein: CASRGGSTGNTIYF
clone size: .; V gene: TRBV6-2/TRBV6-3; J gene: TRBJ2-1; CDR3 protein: CASSQRSGQYNEQFF
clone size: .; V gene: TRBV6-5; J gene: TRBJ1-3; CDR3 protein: CASSMDGLRGNTIYF
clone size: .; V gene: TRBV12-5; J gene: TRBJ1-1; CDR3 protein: CASGRDQTGYGTEAFF
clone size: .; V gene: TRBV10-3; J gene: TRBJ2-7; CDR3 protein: CAISGQGSYEQYF
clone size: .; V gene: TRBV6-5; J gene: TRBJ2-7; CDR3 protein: CATHRGFRDEQYF
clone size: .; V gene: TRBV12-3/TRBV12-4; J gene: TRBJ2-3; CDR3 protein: CASSPRVRDTQYF
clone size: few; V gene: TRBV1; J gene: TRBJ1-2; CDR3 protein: CTSTTTRQGAYGYTF
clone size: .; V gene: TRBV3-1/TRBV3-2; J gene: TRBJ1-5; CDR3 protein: CASSQDGGSNQPQHF
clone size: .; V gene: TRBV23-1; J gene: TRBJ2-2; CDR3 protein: CASSPGVSGTGELFF
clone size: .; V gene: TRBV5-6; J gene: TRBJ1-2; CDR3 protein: CASSPLGTSPNYGYTF
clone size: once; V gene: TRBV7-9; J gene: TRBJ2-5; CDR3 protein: CASTLVGPGSLETQYF
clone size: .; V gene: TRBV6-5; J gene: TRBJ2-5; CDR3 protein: CASTVGARETQYF
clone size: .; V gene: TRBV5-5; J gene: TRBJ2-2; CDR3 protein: CASSFGTANTGELFF
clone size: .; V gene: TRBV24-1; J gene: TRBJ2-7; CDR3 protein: CATSDLGRSYEQYF
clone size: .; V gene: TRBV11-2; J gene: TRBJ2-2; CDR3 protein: CASSLRGITGELFF
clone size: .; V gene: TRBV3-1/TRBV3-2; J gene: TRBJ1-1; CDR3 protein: CASSQGVVVGGAEAFF
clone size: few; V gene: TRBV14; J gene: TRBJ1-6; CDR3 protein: CASSRGQGWDSPLHF
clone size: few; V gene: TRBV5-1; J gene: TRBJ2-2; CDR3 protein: CASSLRQAANTGELFF
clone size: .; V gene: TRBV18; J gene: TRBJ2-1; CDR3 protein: CASSPGTSYNEQFF
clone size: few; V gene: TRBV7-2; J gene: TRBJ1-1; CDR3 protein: CASSLEFSGGEAFF
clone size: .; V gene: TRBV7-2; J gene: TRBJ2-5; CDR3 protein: CASSLSGVHETQYF